This T cell receptor (beta chain) was retrieved from a study of blood T cell repertoires in COVID-19. Across the study: Material from acute and convalescent COVID-19 was sourced from the United States, Italy and Spain.

This clone was detected a few times. Per the original data handling: Nucleated cell counts were estimated from reference gene primer amplification. Some clones are missing from TCRdb's copy, which holds only in-frame ones; the method was immunoSEQ multiplex PCR. V and J calls and clone size are given by that table; D and trimming were obtained from the DNA. The sample comprises 73,000 or so clones, 84% of which are singletons, and around 4.3% rests with the top ten. Trimming shortened V by 4 bases and J by 4 bases, and 11 bases separated the two germline ends. This CDR3 has 13 amino acids. CDR1 and CDR2 from the germline V gene are SGHRS and YFSETQ.

The sequence was obtained from a woman aged 55-70 years with acute or convalescent COVID-19. This chain links TRBV5-1 with TRBJ1-1; a weak D match, TRBD1 (5 bases). Material for sequencing was peripheral blood. This chain's CDR3 is CASSAQVGTEAFF. The CDR3 coding sequence is TGCGCCAGCAGCGCACAGGTGGGCACTGAAGCTTTCTTT.